These T cell receptor beta chains were read from a single sample in a study of cytomegalovirus exposure and HLA in healthy donors. Generated by immunoSEQ multiplex PCR, the TCRdb table keeps only in-frame clones and is missing some. This table has over 100,000 clones, 80% appearing once. Sample: PBMCs. Source of these receptors: a man aged 25-45 years in good health and CMV-seronegative. Each CDR3 is given with its conserved first and last residue. A D gene is named only where the DNA matches it firmly. A clone size is listed for some rows: how often the clone was seen (once, few, many), or a class if it is expanded.

TRBV6-6	TRBJ2-7	.	.	CASRDRIYEQYF	TGTGCCAGCAGGGACAGAATCTACGAGCAGTACTTC
TRBV7-6	TRBJ2-1	.	few	CASSSVGSRYNEQFF	TGTGCCAGCAGCTCAGTCGGGAGCCGCTACAATGAGCAGTTCTTC
TRBV6-6	TRBJ1-1	TRBD1	few	CASSSKDRAGTEAFF	TGTGCCAGCAGTTCGAAAGACAGGGCAGGCACTGAAGCTTTCTTT
TRBV7-9	TRBJ2-1	.	.	CASRPLRSPSSSEQFF	TGTGCCAGCAGACCCCTAAGGAGTCCAAGTAGTAGTGAGCAGTTCTTC
TRBV6-6	TRBJ2-7	TRBD1	.	CASGTDPYEQYF	TGTGCCAGCGGGACAGACCCTTACGAGCAGTACTTC
TRBV7-9	TRBJ2-3	.	.	CAGGRVDGITDTQYF	TGTGCCGGGGGGAGAGTAGATGGAATCACAGATACGCAGTATTTT
TRBV30	TRBJ1-3	.	.	CAWSPGNPGNTIYF	TGTGCCTGGAGTCCGGGGAACCCTGGAAACACCATATATTTT
TRBV2	TRBJ1-1	.	.	CASGARGGGTEAFF	TGTGCCAGCGGGGCACGGGGGGGTGGCACTGAAGCTTTCTTT
TRBV9	TRBJ2-3	.	.	CASSVEYFDTQYF	TGTGCCAGCAGCGTAGAATATTTTGATACGCAGTATTTT
TRBV19	TRBJ1-2	TRBD1	.	CASSGGDRDYGYTF	TGTGCCAGTAGTGGGGGCGACAGGGACTATGGCTACACCTTC
TRBV4-2	TRBJ2-4	.	.	CASSPDSGRIQYF	TGTGCCAGCAGCCCAGACAGCGGCAGGATTCAGTACTTC
TRBV11-2	TRBJ1-6	.	.	CASSYAAGADSPLHF	TGTGCCAGCAGCTATGCCGCGGGGGCGGATTCACCCCTCCACTTT
TRBV4-3	TRBJ2-7	.	.	CASSQDTSYEQYF	TGCGCCAGCAGCCAAGACACTTCTTACGAGCAGTACTTC
TRBV5-4	TRBJ1-1	.	few	CASSLVLGQEAFF	TGTGCCAGCAGCTTGGTATTAGGACAAGAAGCTTTCTTT
TRBV30	TRBJ2-2	.	.	CAWLRRGWYTGELFF	TGTGCCTGGCTCCGCAGGGGATGGTACACCGGGGAGCTGTTTTTT
TRBV29-1	TRBJ2-2	.	.	CSVSAGRTGELFF	TGCAGCGTTTCGGCAGGGAGGACCGGGGAGCTGTTTTTT
TRBV10-1	TRBJ2-1	.	.	CASSPTDRSSYNEQFF	TGCGCCAGCAGCCCTACCGACAGAAGCTCCTACAATGAGCAGTTCTTC
TRBV28	TRBJ1-4	TRBD1	.	CATHSLLGTEPLGLFF	TGTGCCACTCACTCCCTGCTAGGGACAGAGCCCTTGGGACTGTTTTTT
TRBV5-5	TRBJ1-1	.	.	CASSSRREAFF	TGTGCCAGCAGCTCTAGGCGTGAAGCTTTCTTT
TRBV5-1	TRBJ2-3	TRBD2	.	CASSLGLADVRGPLTDTQYF	TGCGCCAGCAGCTTGGGACTAGCGGATGTACGAGGGCCGTTAACAGATACGCAGTATTTT